These T cell receptor beta chains were read from a single sample in a study of blood T cell repertoires in COVID-19. Here immunoSEQ multiplex PCR was the method, and the copy in TCRdb shows in-frame clones only, minus some. The sample records about 260,000 clones, roughly 84% being singletons. The sequenced sample was peripheral blood. Every receptor here comes from a man in his 60s with acute or convalescent COVID-19. The CDR3 runs from the conserved cysteine through the conserved F or W. Each record gives: D gene, V gene, J gene, CDR3 protein, CDR3 DNA. The D gene is left open where the match is weak.

d_call: -; v_call: TRBV11-2; j_call: TRBJ1-6; cdr3_aa: CASSPEGLFNYNSPLHF; cdr3_nt: TGTGCCAGCAGCCCGGAGGGTCTGTTCAATTATAATTCACCCCTCCACTTT
d_call: -; v_call: TRBV25-1; j_call: TRBJ1-2; cdr3_aa: CASSRAGNNYGYTF; cdr3_nt: TGTGCCAGCAGTAGGGCGGGGAACAACTATGGCTACACCTTC
d_call: TRBD1; v_call: TRBV7-2; j_call: TRBJ2-1; cdr3_aa: CASSLGQINEQFF; cdr3_nt: TGTGCCAGCAGCCTGGGACAGATCAATGAGCAGTTCTTC
d_call: -; v_call: TRBV28; j_call: TRBJ1-2; cdr3_aa: CASSFPQARGYGYTF; cdr3_nt: TGTGCCAGCAGTTTCCCGCAAGCCAGGGGCTATGGCTACACCTTC
d_call: TRBD1; v_call: TRBV2; j_call: TRBJ2-5; cdr3_aa: CASSATGVGETQYF; cdr3_nt: TGTGCCAGCAGTGCCACAGGGGTAGGGGAGACCCAGTACTTC
d_call: -; v_call: TRBV4-3; j_call: TRBJ2-3; cdr3_aa: CASSPFGRGKGDTQYF; cdr3_nt: TGCGCCAGCAGCCCGTTCGGGAGAGGGAAAGGAGATACGCAGTATTTT
d_call: TRBD1; v_call: TRBV28; j_call: TRBJ1-1; cdr3_aa: CASNTQGATVGTEAFF; cdr3_nt: TGTGCCAGCAACACTCAGGGGGCTACAGTTGGCACTGAAGCTTTCTTT
d_call: TRBD2; v_call: TRBV4-2; j_call: TRBJ2-2; cdr3_aa: CASSQDFVRGRSGELFF; cdr3_nt: TGTGCCAGCAGCCAAGACTTCGTGCGGGGGAGGAGCGGGGAGCTGTTTTTT
d_call: -; v_call: TRBV27; j_call: TRBJ2-7; cdr3_aa: CASRNWGGRSYEQYF; cdr3_nt: TGTGCCAGCAGGAATTGGGGGGGCCGATCCTACGAGCAGTACTTC
d_call: -; v_call: TRBV6-5; j_call: TRBJ1-4; cdr3_aa: CASSLTATNEKLFF; cdr3_nt: TGTGCCAGCAGCCTGACAGCAACTAATGAAAAACTGTTTTTT
d_call: -; v_call: TRBV3-1/TRBV3-2; j_call: TRBJ2-7; cdr3_aa: CASSQGGPAYEQYF; cdr3_nt: TGTGCCAGCAGCCAAGGCGGGCCGGCCTACGAGCAGTACTTC
d_call: TRBD2; v_call: TRBV19; j_call: TRBJ2-6; cdr3_aa: CASSRTSVNSGANVLTF; cdr3_nt: TGTGCCAGTAGCAGGACTAGCGTCAACTCTGGGGCCAACGTCCTGACTTTC
d_call: TRBD2; v_call: TRBV4-1; j_call: TRBJ2-3; cdr3_aa: CASSQVRLAGRAPGTDTQYF; cdr3_nt: TGCGCCAGCAGCCAAGTGAGACTAGCGGGACGTGCTCCTGGCACAGATACGCAGTATTTT
d_call: TRBD1; v_call: TRBV11-2; j_call: TRBJ2-1; cdr3_aa: CASSLNIGQGAGNEQFF; cdr3_nt: TGTGCCAGCAGCCTTAATATTGGACAGGGGGCGGGAAATGAGCAGTTCTTC
d_call: TRBD2; v_call: TRBV5-1; j_call: TRBJ2-1; cdr3_aa: CASSAPALAGVDEQFF; cdr3_nt: TGCGCCAGCAGCGCCCCGGCTCTAGCGGGAGTGGATGAGCAGTTCTTC
d_call: TRBD2; v_call: TRBV2; j_call: TRBJ2-3; cdr3_aa: CASIPLAGGPVTQYF; cdr3_nt: TGTGCCAGCATCCCCCTAGCGGGAGGGCCGGTTACGCAGTATTTT
d_call: -; v_call: TRBV2; j_call: TRBJ2-2; cdr3_aa: CASSVQGMAGELFF; cdr3_nt: TGTGCCAGCAGTGTGCAGGGGATGGCCGGGGAGCTGTTTTTT
d_call: -; v_call: TRBV28; j_call: TRBJ1-2; cdr3_aa: CASSPRLGSPVYGYTF; cdr3_nt: TGTGCCAGCAGTCCCCGCCTCGGTTCCCCCGTCTATGGCTACACCTTC
d_call: -; v_call: TRBV2; j_call: TRBJ1-1; cdr3_aa: CATPARGTEAFF; cdr3_nt: TGTGCCACTCCAGCTAGAGGGACTGAAGCTTTCTTT
d_call: TRBD2; v_call: TRBV27; j_call: TRBJ2-5; cdr3_aa: CASSLNSGGNEETQYF; cdr3_nt: TGTGCCAGCAGTTTAAACAGCGGGGGGAATGAAGAGACCCAGTACTTC
d_call: TRBD1; v_call: TRBV19; j_call: TRBJ2-2; cdr3_aa: CASSISQGATGELFF; cdr3_nt: TGTGCCAGTAGTATATCACAGGGGGCAACCGGGGAGCTGTTTTTT
d_call: -; v_call: TRBV27; j_call: TRBJ1-6; cdr3_aa: CASRGIGGSSYNSPLHF; cdr3_nt: TGTGCCAGCAGGGGAATCGGGGGAAGCTCCTATAATTCACCCCTCCACTTT
d_call: -; v_call: TRBV18; j_call: TRBJ2-1; cdr3_aa: CASSPLEREFF; cdr3_nt: -
d_call: TRBD2; v_call: TRBV5-1; j_call: TRBJ2-7; cdr3_aa: CASSIGASGGGEQYF; cdr3_nt: TGCGCCAGCAGCATTGGGGCTAGCGGTGGGGGAGAGCAGTACTTC